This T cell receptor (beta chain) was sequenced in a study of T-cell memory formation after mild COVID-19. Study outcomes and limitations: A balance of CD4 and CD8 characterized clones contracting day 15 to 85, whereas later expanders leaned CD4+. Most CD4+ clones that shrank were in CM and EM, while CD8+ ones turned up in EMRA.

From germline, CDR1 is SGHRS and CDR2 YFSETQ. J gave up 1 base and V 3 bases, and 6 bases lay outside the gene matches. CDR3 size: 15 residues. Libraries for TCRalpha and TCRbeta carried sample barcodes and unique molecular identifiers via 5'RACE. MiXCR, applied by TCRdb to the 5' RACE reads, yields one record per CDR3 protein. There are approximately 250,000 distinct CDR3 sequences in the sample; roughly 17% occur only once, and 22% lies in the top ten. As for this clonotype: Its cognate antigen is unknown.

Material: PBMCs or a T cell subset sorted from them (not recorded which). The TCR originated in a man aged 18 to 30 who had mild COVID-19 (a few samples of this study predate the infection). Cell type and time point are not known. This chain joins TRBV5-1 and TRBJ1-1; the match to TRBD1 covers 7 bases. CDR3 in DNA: TGCGCCAGCAGCTCGACAGGGAAGGAGAACACTGAAGCTTTCTTT. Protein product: CASSSTGKENTEAFF.